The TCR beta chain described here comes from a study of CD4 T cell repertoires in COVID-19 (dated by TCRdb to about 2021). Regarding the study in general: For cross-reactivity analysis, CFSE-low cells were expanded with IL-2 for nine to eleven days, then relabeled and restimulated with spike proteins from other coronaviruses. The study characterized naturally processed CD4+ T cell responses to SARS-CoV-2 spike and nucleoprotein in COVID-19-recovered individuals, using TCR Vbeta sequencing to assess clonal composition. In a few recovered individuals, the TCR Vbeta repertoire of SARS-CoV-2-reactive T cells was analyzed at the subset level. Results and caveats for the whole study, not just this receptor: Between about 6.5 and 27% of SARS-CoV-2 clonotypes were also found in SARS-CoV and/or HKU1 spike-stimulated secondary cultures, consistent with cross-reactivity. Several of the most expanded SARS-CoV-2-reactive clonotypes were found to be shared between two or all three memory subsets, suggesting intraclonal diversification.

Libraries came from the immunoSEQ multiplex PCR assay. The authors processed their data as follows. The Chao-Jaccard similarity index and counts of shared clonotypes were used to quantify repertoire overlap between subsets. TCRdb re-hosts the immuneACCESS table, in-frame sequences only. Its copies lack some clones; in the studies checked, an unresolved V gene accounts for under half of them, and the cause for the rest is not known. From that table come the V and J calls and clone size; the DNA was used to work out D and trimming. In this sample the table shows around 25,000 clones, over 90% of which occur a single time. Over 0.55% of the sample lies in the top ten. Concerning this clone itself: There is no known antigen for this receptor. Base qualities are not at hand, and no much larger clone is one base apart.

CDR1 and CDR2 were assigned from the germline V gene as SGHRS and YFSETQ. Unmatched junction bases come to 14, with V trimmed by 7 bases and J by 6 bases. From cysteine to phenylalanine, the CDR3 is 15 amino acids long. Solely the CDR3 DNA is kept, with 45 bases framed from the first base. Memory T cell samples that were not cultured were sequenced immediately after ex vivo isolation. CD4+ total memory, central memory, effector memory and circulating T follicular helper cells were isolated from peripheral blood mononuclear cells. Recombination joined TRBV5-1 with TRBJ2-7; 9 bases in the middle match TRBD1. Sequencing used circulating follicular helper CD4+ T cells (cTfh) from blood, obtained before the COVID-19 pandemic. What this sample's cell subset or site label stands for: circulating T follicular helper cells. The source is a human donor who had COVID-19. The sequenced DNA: TGCGCCAGCTGTCGAGTGGGGACAGGGTGGGGCGAGCAGTACTTC. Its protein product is CASCRVGTGWGEQYF.